This T cell receptor (beta chain) was found in a study of blood T cell repertoires in COVID-19 (dated by TCRdb to the early 2020s). Study-level background: The collaborator samples originated in the United States, Italy and Spain and spanned the acute and convalescent phases of COVID-19. The samples were drawn from two sources: the first 160 participants of the ongoing ImmuneRACE study, and some 1,300 subjects contributed by 6 global collaborators. The repertoires were made available in a free public database intended to serve as a resource for research on the immune response to SARS-CoV-2. The dataset comprised deeply sampled blood TCRbeta repertoires from subjects exposed to, actively infected with, or recovered from COVID-19. The prospective study material was composed of cDNA or gDNA derived from T cells, B-cell-depleted T cells, or PBMCs. Where available, HLA class I and class II types were obtained from metadata supplied by the sample provider rather than from assay-based typing. A de-identified subject ID, COVID-19 status, age in years and sex were almost always included in the sample metadata. The study at large found these results: How much clinical and demographic metadata was included differed by source and by participant, and the metadata was provided uncurated.

As regards this clone: Its antigen has not been determined. No base quality information exists; no much larger clone differs at one position.

TCRbeta CDR3 regions were amplified from genomic DNA using the immunoSEQ Assay, a bias-controlled multiplex PCR. The paper's processing steps were these. Within the assay, amplification of reference gene primers was used to estimate how many nucleated cells each sample contained. To quantify the absolute abundance of each unique TCRbeta CDR3 rearrangement, sequence reads were collapsed and filtered. For each sample, productive Simpson clonality was calculated by taking the square root of Simpson's diversity index across productive rearrangements. The table was pulled from immuneACCESS by TCRdb, which kept in-frame rearrangements only. Such tables lose some clones; where checked, under half of the loss comes from unresolved V genes, and the rest has no known cause. Clone size and the V and J calls come from that table; the DNA yielded D and trimming. Recorded for this sample are more than 100,000 clones; roughly 84% of them occurred a single time. The ten most abundant clones make up about 12% of the sample.

Samples from volunteer blood donors who had recovered from COVID-19 were contributed by a second Seattle source. Whole blood was collected in K2EDTA tubes by collaborating institutions according to the institutions' own protocols. For TCRbeta analysis, collaborator samples were shipped as frozen whole blood, as isolated PBMCs, or as DNA extracted from either sample type. Compared with germline, V lacks 3 bases and J lacks 2 bases; bases without a gene match: 4. Reading the germline V gene (reference sequence) gives CDR1 LGHDT and CDR2 YNNKEL. The CDR3 covers 15 residues, taking in both the cysteine and the phenylalanine. The CDR3 DNA has 45 bases and is translated from base 1.

The chain couples TRBV3-1 (or the pseudogene TRBV3-2) to TRBJ2-5; 9 central bases correspond to TRBD2. This clonotype originated in a woman under 40 who had recovered from COVID-19. The specimen sequenced was peripheral blood. CDR3 reads: CASSQVSGSQETQYF. The bases are TGTGCCAGCAGCCAGGTTAGCGGGAGTCAAGAGACCCAGTACTTC.